This T cell receptor (beta chain) comes out of a study of Ad26.COV2.S vaccination and SARS-CoV-2 variants. Treatment in this sample: roughly 20 received Ad26.COV2.S at low or high dose, single or two shots; 5 received placebo; per-sample allocation not given. Sample collection was performed on day 63 after the first vaccine or placebo injection. The protocol was immunoSEQ multiplex PCR, while the TCRdb copy is restricted to in-frame clones and leaves out a portion. The sample carries over 400,000 clones, roughly 89% recorded once. The sequence was obtained from a person between 18 and 65 years old who received the Ad26.COV2.S COVID-19 vaccine or a placebo. The sample consisted of peripheral blood, taken in a trial of Ad26.COV2.S vaccine versus placebo.

This CDR3 reads CASSLEGTGIGAETQYF. Here the CDR3 DNA reads TGCGCCAGCAGCTTGGAGGGGACAGGAATTGGAGCAGAGACCCAGTACTTC. The chain couples TRBV5-1 to TRBJ2-5, with 8 bases fitting TRBD1. Germline trimming cut 0 bases from V and 4 bases from J; bases unmatched to any gene: 11. Germline-derived CDR1 and CDR2 are SGHRS and YFSETQ. The CDR3 length is 17 residues.